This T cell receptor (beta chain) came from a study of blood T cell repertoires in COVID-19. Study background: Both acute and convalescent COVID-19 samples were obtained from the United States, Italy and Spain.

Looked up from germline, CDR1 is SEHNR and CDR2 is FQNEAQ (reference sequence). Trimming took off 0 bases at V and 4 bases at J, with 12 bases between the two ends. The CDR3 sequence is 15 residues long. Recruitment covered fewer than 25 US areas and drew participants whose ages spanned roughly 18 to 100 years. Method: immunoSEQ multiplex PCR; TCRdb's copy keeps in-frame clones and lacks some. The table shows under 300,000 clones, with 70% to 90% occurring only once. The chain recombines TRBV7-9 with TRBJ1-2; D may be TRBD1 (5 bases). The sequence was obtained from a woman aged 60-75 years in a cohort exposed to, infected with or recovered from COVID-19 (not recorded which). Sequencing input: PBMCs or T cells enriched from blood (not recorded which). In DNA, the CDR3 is TGTGCCAGCAGCTTAGCAGGCACAGGAGCCTATGGCTACACCTTC. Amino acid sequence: CASSLAGTGAYGYTF.